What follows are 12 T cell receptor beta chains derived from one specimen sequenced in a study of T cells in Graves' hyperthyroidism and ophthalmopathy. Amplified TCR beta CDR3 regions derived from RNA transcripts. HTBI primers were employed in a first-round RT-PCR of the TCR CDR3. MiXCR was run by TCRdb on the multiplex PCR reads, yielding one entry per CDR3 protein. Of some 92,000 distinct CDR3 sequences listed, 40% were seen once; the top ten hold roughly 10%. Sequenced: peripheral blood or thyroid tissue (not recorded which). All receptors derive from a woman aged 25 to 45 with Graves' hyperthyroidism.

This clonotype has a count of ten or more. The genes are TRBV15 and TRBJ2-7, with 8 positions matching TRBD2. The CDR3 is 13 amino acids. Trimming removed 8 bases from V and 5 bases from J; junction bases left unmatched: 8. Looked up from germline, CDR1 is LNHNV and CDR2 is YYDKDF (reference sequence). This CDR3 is CATGWPSGHEQYF. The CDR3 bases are TGTGCCACCGGATGGCCTAGCGGGCACGAGCAGTACTTC.

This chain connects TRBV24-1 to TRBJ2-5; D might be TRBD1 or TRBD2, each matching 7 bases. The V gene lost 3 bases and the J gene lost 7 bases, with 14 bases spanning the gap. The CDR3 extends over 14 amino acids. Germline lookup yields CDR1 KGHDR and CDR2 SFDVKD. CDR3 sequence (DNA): TGTGCCACCAGTGATCGCGACAGGGAGGGGACCCAGTACTTC. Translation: CATSDRDREGTQYF.

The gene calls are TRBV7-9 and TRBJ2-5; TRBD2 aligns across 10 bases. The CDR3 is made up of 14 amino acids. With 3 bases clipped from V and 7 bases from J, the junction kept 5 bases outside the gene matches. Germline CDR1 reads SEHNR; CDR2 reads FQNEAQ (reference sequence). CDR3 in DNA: TGTGCCAGCAGCTTCCCGGTAGCGGGAGGGACCCAGTACTTC. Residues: CASSFPVAGGTQYF.

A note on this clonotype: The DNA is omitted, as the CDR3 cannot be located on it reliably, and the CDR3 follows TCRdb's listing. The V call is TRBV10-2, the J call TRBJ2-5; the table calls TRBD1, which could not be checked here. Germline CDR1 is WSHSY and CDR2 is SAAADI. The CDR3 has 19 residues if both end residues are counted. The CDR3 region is CASSGTGLGAFFGQGTQYF.

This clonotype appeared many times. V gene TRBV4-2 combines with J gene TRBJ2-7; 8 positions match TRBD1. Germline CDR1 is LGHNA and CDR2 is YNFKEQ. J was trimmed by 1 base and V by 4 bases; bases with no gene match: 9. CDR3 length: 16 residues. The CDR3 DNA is TGTGCCAGCAGCCCACGTCAGGGGGCGGGATCCTACGAGCAGTACTTC. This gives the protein CASSPRQGAGSYEQYF.

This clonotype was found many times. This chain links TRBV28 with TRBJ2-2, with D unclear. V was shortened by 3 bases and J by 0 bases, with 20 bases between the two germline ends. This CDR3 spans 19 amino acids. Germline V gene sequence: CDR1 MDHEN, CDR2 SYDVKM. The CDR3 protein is CASSLFGPTDAANTGELFF. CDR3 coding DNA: TGTGCCAGCAGTTTGTTCGGTCCGACGGACGCCGCGAACACCGGGGAGCTGTTTTTT.

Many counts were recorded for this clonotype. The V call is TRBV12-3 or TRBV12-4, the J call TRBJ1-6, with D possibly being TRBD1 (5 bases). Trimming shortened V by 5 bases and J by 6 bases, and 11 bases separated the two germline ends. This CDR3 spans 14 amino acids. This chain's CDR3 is CASSTQGSNSPLHF. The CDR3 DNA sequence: TGTGCCAGCAGTACGCAGGGAAGTAATTCACCCCTCCACTTT.

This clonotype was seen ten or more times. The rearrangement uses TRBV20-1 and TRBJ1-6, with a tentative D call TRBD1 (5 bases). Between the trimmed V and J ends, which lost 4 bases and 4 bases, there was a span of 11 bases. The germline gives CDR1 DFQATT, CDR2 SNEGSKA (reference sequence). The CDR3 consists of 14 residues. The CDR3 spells CSANGHFYNSPLHF. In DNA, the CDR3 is TGCAGTGCTAACGGACATTTTTATAATTCACCCCTCCACTTT.

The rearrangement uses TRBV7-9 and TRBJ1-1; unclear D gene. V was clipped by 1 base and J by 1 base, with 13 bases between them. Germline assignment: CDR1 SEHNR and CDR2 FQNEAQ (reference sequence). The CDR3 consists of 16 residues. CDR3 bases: TGTGCCAGCAGCTTAGGAGCGGGAGACCCGAACACTGAAGCTTTCTTT. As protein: CASSLGAGDPNTEAFF. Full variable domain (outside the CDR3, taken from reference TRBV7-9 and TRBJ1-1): DTGVSQNPRHKITKRGQNVTFRCDPISEHNRLYWYRQTLGQGPEFLTYFQNEAQLEKSRLLSDRFSAERPKGSFSTLEIQRTEQGDSAMYLCASSLGAGDPNTEAFFGQGTRLTVV.

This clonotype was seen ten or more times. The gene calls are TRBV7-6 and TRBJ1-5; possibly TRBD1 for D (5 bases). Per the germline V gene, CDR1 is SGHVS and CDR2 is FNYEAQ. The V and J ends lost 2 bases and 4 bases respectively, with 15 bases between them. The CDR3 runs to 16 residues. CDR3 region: CASSLFPGTNNQPQHF. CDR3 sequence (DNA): TGTGCCAGCAGCTTATTCCCCGGGACGAATAATCAGCCCCAGCATTTT.

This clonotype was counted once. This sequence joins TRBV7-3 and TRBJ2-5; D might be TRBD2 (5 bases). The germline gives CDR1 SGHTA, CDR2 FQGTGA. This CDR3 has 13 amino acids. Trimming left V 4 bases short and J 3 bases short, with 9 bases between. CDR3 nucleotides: TGTGCCAGCAGCTCCCCAGCGGAAGAGACCCAGTACTTC. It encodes CASSSPAEETQYF.

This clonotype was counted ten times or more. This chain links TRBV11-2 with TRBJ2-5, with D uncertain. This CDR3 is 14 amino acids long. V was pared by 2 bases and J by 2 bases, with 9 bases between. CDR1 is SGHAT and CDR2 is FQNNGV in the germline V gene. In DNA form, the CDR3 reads TGTGCCAGCAGCTTAATGTGGGGTCAAGAGACCCAGTACTTC. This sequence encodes CASSLMWGQETQYF.